Presented here are 23 T cell receptor beta chains from one specimen sequenced in a study of blood T cell repertoires in COVID-19. TCRdb's table, derived via immunoSEQ multiplex PCR, lists solely in-frame clones and lacks some. The repertoire consists of about 100,000 clones, with roughly 79% occurring once and the leading ten covering about 12%. The sample comprised peripheral blood. The receptors stem from a woman between 65 and 79 years old with acute or convalescent COVID-19.

The V gene is TRBV7-9, the J gene TRBJ2-4; 10 nucleotides agree with TRBD1. Germline V gene sequence: CDR1 SEHNR, CDR2 FQNEAQ (reference sequence). The CDR3 has 15 residues. V gave up 5 bases and J gave up 7 bases; unmatched junction bases: 8. The CDR3 nucleotides are TGTGCCAGCAGCCCGCCGGACAGGGGGGGGAACATTCAGTACTTC. Translation gives CASSPPDRGGNIQYF. The complete variable domain, with remaining parts taken from reference TRBV7-9 and TRBJ2-4, reads DTGVSQNPRHKITKRGQNVTFRCDPISEHNRLYWYRQTLGQGPEFLTYFQNEAQLEKSRLLSDRFSAERPKGSFSTLEIQRTEQGDSAMYLCASSPPDRGGNIQYFGAGTRLSVL.

The chain joins TRBV18 to TRBJ1-2, with 7 bases that match TRBD1. This CDR3 contains 14 residues. Germline V gene data show CDR1 as KGHSH and CDR2 as LQKENI. Losses at the gene ends were 4 bases for V and 4 bases for J; bases not matched to a gene: 6. This CDR3 is CASSLDRAAYGYTF. The CDR3 region has the DNA TGTGCCAGCTCACTCGACAGGGCCGCCTATGGCTACACCTTC.

Sample share makes this clone medium-sized. The chain has TRBV7-9 and TRBJ2-2, with 8 bases fitting TRBD2. V dropped 5 bases and J dropped 4; count of bases not matched to a gene: 9. The germline gives CDR1 SEHNR, CDR2 FQNEAQ (reference sequence). The length of the CDR3 is 16 residues. CDR3 loop: CASSPPRGGSTGELFF. Written as DNA, the CDR3 is TGTGCCAGCAGCCCTCCCCGGGGGGGGAGCACCGGGGAGCTGTTTTTT.

This chain connects TRBV4-1 to TRBJ1-5; D is unresolved. This CDR3 spans 18 amino acids. Germline CDR1 MGHRA, CDR2 YSYEKL. V lost 0 bases, J lost 6 bases, and 21 bases lay in between. The CDR3 reads CASSQDRGGDMRVQPQHF. The CDR3 DNA is TGCGCCAGCAGCCAAGATCGGGGAGGAGATATGCGGGTTCAGCCCCAGCATTTT.

The V gene is TRBV2, the J gene TRBJ2-2; possibly TRBD1 for D (6 bases). The CDR3 is made up of 16 amino acids. The V and J ends lost 5 bases and 1 base respectively, with 14 bases between them. The V gene's germline CDR1 is SNHLY and CDR2 FYNNEI. CDR3 coding DNA: TGTGCCAGCAGTACCTTGGGGACATTGAACACCGGGGAGCTGTTTTTT. Protein sequence: CASSTLGTLNTGELFF.

Written as DNA, the CDR3 is TGTGCCAGCAGTTTATCGTACAGGAGTACCGGGGAGCTGTTTTTT. This translates into CASSLSYRSTGELFF. This chain connects TRBV28 to TRBJ2-2, with D tentatively TRBD1 (5 bases). CDR1 and CDR2 from the germline V gene are MDHEN and SYDVKM. V gave up 1 base and J gave up 5 bases, with 11 bases separating them. CDR3 length: 15 residues.

The chain carries TRBV27 and TRBJ1-2; 9 bases are shared with TRBD1. In germline, CDR1 is MNHEY, CDR2 SMNVEV (reference sequence). CDR3 length: 13 residues. After removal of 6 bases from V and 8 bases from J, the junction contained 7 bases not matched to a gene. Here the CDR3 reads CASSFGQGRGYTF. CDR3 DNA sequence: TGTGCCAGCAGCTTCGGACAGGGGCGAGGCTACACCTTC.

The rearrangement uses TRBV4-2 and TRBJ2-6; TRBD2 aligns across 8 bases. The CDR3 has 20 residues. The V gene end was trimmed by 0 bases and the J gene end by 3 bases; junction bases not matched to a gene: 13. CDR1 is LGHNA and CDR2 is YNFKEQ in the germline V gene. This CDR3 reads CASSQEPRRFSGGGANVLTF. The CDR3 nucleotides read TGTGCCAGCAGCCAAGAACCCCGGAGGTTCAGCGGGGGTGGGGCCAACGTCCTGACTTTC.

The V gene is TRBV2, the J gene TRBJ2-3, with D uncertain. Germline V CDR1 and CDR2: SNHLY, FYNNEI. The V gene lost 8 bases and the J gene lost 0 bases, with 9 bases spanning the gap. The length of the CDR3 is 13 residues. The CDR3 DNA reads TGTGCCAGCCCCCGCGGTAGCACAGATACGCAGTATTTT. Protein sequence: CASPRGSTDTQYF.

V usage is TRBV7-9 and J usage is TRBJ1-2; no reliable D call. This CDR3 comprises 13 residues. Germline V gene data show CDR1 as SEHNR and CDR2 as FQNEAQ (reference sequence). V was shortened by 2 bases and J by 7 bases, with 11 bases between the two germline ends. In nucleotides, the CDR3 is TGTGCCAGCAGCTTATCGGGTATTGGTGGCTACACCTTC. This codes for CASSLSGIGGYTF.

The J gene is TRBJ2-7, the V gene TRBV18; D is possibly TRBD2 (5 bases). V shed 0 bases and J shed 1 base, with 10 bases lying between them. Germline V gives CDR1 KGHSH, CDR2 LQKENI. The CDR3 totals 15 residues. For the CDR3, the DNA is TGTGCCAGCTCACCACCGGTGCTAGCTTCCTACGAGCAGTACGTC. This translates into CASSPPVLASYEQYV.

This clone was observed a few times. The genes are TRBV18 and TRBJ2-2; no clear D. V lost 6 bases and J 3 bases, leaving 11 bases between the germline ends. CDR3 length equals 14 residues. From germline, CDR1 is KGHSH and CDR2 LQKENI. The CDR3: CASSPRDYTGELFF. The CDR3 bases are TGTGCCAGCTCGCCAAGAGACTACACCGGGGAGCTGTTTTTT.

J is TRBJ1-1 and V is TRBV19; no clear D gene. Germline V gene sequence: CDR1 LNHDA, CDR2 SQIVND (reference sequence). The CDR3 length is 14 residues. The V end was cut by 5 bases, the J end by 3 bases, with 13 bases between. CDR3 protein: CASSPRRRDTEAFF. The CDR3 DNA reads TGTGCCAGTAGTCCCCGCCGGAGGGACACTGAAGCTTTCTTT.

This clone was seen at least ten times. At the DNA level, this CDR3 is encoded by other sequences in the same sample as well. The J gene is TRBJ2-1, the V gene TRBV11-2; TRBD2 agrees at 9 bases. The trim removed 6 bases at V and 7 bases at J, leaving 16 bases unmatched. This CDR3 is built from 17 residues. CDR1 is SGHAT, CDR2 FQNNGV, per germline. CDR3 DNA: TGTGCCAGCAGTACAATCCGTGGGCGGGGGGGCCATAATGAGCAGTTCTTC. It encodes CASSTIRGRGGHNEQFF.

The CDR3 DNA follows: TGTGCCAGCAGCCCATCCAGGGTAGTCACTGAAGCTTTCTTT. As protein: CASSPSRVVTEAFF. The V call is TRBV3-1 (or the pseudogene TRBV3-2), the J call TRBJ1-1; TRBD1 is a possible D gene (5 bases). Germline loops: CDR1 LGHDT, CDR2 YNNKEL (reference sequence). Trimming removed 4 bases from V and 4 bases from J, with 13 bases in between. The CDR3 loop spans 14 amino acids.

In nucleotides, the CDR3 is TGTGCCAGCAGCCCCTCCGGAGGGCTCGGGGAGCTGTTTTTT. Translation: CASSPSGGLGELFF. The J gene is TRBJ2-2, the V gene TRBV16, with a tentative D call TRBD2 (6 bases). The V and J ends lost 4 bases and 7 bases respectively, with 13 bases between them. Germline CDR1 KGHSY, CDR2 FQNENV. This CDR3 has 14 residues.

The V call is TRBV6-5, the J call TRBJ1-2, with 9 bases aligning to TRBD1. CDR1 and CDR2 (germline): MNHEY, SVGAGI. The CDR3 covers 14 residues. V shed 7 bases and J 3 bases; nucleotides not matched to a gene: 6. The CDR3 sequence: CASTRDRAHYGYTF. The DNA of the CDR3 is TGTGCCAGCACTAGGGACAGGGCCCACTATGGCTACACCTTC.

This clone was detected once. This chain connects TRBV2 to TRBJ2-3, with TRBD2 matching 12 bases. Unmatched junction bases numbered 8, after V lost 4 bases and J lost 6 bases. CDR1 and CDR2 from the germline V gene are SNHLY and FYNNEI. CDR3 length: 16 amino acids. In DNA form, the CDR3 reads TGTGCCAGCAGTGTGCGACTAGCGGGGGCAGGGGATACGCAGTATTTT. Residues: CASSVRLAGAGDTQYF.

The rearrangement links TRBV4-2 to TRBJ1-4; 11 bases agree with TRBD1. Per the germline V gene, CDR1 is LGHNA and CDR2 is YNFKEQ. This CDR3 spans 16 amino acids. The J segment lost 7 bases and the V segment lost 1 base, leaving 5 bases of the junction unmatched. CDR3 in DNA: TGTGCCAGCAGCCAAGTGGACAGGGGGCTGACTGAAAAACTGTTTTTT. It is translated as CASSQVDRGLTEKLFF.

The chain joins TRBV20-1 to TRBJ2-3; TRBD2 agrees at 9 bases. This CDR3 spans 15 amino acids. V lost 3 bases, J lost 2 bases, and 6 bases stayed unmatched. Germline values: CDR1 DFQATT, CDR2 SNEGSKA (reference sequence). As DNA, the CDR3 is TGCAGTGCTAGTAGCGGGGGCCCTTTCACAGATACGCAGTATTTT. Protein product: CSASSGGPFTDTQYF.

The rearrangement joins TRBV19 to TRBJ1-5; D may be TRBD1 (6 bases). In germline, CDR1 is LNHDA, CDR2 SQIVND (reference sequence). V lost 9 bases and J lost 4, with 25 bases in between. The CDR3 runs to 17 residues. CDR3 sequence: CASTLIAGTSMNQPQHF. CDR3 DNA: TGTGCCAGCACCTTGATCGCAGGGACATCCATGAATCAGCCCCAGCATTTT.

The rearrangement links TRBV11-2 to TRBJ2-3; possible D gene TRBD2, 5 bases. The CDR3 sequence is 17 residues long. V lost 5 bases and J 1 base, leaving 19 bases between the germline ends. Per germline, CDR1 SGHAT and CDR2 FQNNGV. The CDR3 spells CASSKPWTPRRTDTQYF. The CDR3 coding sequence is TGTGCCAGCAGCAAACCGTGGACTCCTCGACGCACAGATACGCAGTATTTT.

The V gene is TRBV7-2, the J gene TRBJ2-7, with D maybe TRBD2 (6 bases). Trimming stripped 1 base from V and 2 bases from J, with 15 bases between. Germline CDR1 is SGHTA and CDR2 is FQGNSA. This CDR3 region has 16 residues. In nucleotides, the CDR3 is TGTGCCAGCAGCTTAGAACGTCCGGGGGACCCCTACGAGCAGTACTTC. It translates to CASSLERPGDPYEQYF.